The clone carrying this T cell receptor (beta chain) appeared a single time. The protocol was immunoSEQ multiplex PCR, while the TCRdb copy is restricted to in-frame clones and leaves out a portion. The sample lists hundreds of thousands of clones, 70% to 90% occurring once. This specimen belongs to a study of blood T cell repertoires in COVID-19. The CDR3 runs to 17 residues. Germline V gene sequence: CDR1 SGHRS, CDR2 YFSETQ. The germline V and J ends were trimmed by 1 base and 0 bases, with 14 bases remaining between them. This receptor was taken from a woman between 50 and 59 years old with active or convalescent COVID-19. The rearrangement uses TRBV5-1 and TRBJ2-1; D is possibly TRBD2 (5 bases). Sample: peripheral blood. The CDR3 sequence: CASSLIMQRSSYNEQFF. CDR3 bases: TGCGCCAGCAGCTTGATAATGCAGCGGAGCTCCTACAATGAGCAGTTCTTC.